This T cell receptor (beta chain) was identified during a study of T cells expressing NK-cell markers. The germline V gene has CDR1 SGHRS and CDR2 YFSETQ. The CDR3 length is 18 residues. TCRdb re-called the 5' RACE reads and gives one entry per CDR3 protein, without DNA. This table holds a few hundred thousand distinct CDR3 sequences. The chain recombines TRBV5-1 with TRBJ2-3; checking the TCRdb D call of TRBD1 is not possible without DNA. Sample: blood T cells: a sorted CD56 or NKG2C T cell subset, CD4+ or CD8+ T cells, or bulk PBMC T cells (not recorded which). This receptor was taken from a man aged 18 to 69 in good health. The CDR3 is CASSPRTGGELRTDTQYF.